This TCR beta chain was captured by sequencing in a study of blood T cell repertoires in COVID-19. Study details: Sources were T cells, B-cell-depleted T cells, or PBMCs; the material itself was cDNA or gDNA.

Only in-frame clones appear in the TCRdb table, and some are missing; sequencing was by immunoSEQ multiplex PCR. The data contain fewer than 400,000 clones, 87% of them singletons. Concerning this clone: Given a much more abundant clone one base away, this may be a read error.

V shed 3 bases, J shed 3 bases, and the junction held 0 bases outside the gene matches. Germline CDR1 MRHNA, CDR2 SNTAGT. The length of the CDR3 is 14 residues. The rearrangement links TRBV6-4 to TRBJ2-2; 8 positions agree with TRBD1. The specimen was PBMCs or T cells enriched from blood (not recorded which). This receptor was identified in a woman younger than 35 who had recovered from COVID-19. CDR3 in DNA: TGTGCCAGCAGTGAGACAGGGGACACCGGGGAGCTGTTTTTT. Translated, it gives CASSETGDTGELFF.